This TCR beta chain emerged from a study of somatic mutations in cytotoxic T cells in rheumatoid arthritis. Per the germline V gene, CDR1 is SGHVS and CDR2 is FNYEAQ. V shed 1 base and J 1 base; nucleotides not matched to a gene: 8. The CDR3 covers 18 residues. Assay: immunoSEQ multiplex PCR; the TCRdb copy retains only in-frame clones and omits some. The sample gives roughly 18,000 clones, more than 60% of which show up once; 20% to 25% is in the top ten. Input material: CD8+ T cells sorted from blood. This TCR came from a woman aged 55-70 years in good health. The chain uses TRBV7-6 and TRBJ2-1; TRBD2 matches 9 bases. The chain's CDR3 is CASSLGGSAGGSYNEQFF. The CDR3 DNA reads TGTGCCAGCAGCTTAGGAGGCTCGGCGGGAGGGTCCTACAATGAGCAGTTCTTC.